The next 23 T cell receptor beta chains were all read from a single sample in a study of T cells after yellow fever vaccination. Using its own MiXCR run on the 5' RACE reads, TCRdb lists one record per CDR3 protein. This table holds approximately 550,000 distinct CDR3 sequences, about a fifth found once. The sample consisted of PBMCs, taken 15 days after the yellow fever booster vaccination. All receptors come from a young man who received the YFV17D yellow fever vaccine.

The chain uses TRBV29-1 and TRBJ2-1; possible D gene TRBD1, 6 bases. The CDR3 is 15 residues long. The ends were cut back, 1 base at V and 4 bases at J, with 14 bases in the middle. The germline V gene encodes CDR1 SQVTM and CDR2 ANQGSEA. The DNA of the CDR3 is TGCAGCGTTGAAGGGGCACAGGGAACGTACAATGAGCAGTTCTTC. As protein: CSVEGAQGTYNEQFF.

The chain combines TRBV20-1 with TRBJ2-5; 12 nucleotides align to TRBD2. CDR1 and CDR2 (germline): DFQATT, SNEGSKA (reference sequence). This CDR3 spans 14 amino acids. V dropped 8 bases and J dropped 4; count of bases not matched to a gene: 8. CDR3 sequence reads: CSYIPGLAGETQYF. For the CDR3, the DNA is TGCAGTTACATCCCGGGACTAGCGGGAGAGACCCAGTACTTC.

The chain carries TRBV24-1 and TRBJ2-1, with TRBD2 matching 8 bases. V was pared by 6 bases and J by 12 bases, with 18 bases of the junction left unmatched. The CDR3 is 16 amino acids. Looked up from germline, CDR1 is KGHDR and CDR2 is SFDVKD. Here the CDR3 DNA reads TGTGCCACCAGTTCCGGGCGGGAGGCTAGTGAGGGCCGGCAGTTCTTC. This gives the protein CATSSGREASEGRQFF.

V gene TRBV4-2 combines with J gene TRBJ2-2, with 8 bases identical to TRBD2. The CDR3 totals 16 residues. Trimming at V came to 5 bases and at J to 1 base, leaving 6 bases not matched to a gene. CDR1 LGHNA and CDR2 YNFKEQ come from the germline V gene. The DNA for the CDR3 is TGTGCCAGCAGCGCCCCTAGCGGGCAGAACACCGGGGAGCTGTTTTTT. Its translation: CASSAPSGQNTGELFF.

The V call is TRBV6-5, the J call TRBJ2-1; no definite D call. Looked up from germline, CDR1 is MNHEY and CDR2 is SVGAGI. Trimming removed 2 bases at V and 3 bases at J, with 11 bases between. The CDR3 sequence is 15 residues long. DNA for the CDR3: TGTGCCAGCAGTTACAGTCCAGGCGTCTACAATGAGCAGTTCTTC. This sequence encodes CASSYSPGVYNEQFF.

The CDR3 protein is CASSPLRQETQYF. The CDR3 DNA is TGTGCCAGCTCACCACTCAGGCAAGAGACCCAGTACTTC. The chain links TRBV18 to TRBJ2-5; D is unclear. Deletions cut 1 base from V and 2 bases from J, with 5 bases between. The germline CDR1 and CDR2 sequences are KGHSH and LQKENI. This CDR3 has 13 residues.

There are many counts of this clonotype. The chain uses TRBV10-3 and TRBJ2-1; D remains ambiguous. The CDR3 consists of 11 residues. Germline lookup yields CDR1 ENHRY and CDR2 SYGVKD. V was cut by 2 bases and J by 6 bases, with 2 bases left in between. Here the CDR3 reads CAISELNEQFF. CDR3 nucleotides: TGTGCCATCAGTGAGCTCAATGAGCAGTTCTTC.

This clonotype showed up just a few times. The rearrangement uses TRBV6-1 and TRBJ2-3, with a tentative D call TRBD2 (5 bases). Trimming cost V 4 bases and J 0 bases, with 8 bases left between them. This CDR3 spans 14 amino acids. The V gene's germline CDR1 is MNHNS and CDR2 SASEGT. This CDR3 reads CASSGLSSTDTQYF. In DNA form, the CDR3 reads TGTGCCAGCAGTGGACTATCTAGCACAGATACGCAGTATTTT.

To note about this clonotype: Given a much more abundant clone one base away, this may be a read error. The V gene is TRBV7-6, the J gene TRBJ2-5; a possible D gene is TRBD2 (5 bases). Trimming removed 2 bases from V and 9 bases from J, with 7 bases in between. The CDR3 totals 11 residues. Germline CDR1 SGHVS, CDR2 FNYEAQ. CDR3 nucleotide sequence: TGTGCCAGCAGCTTAACGGAGGCCCAGTACTTC. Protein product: CASSLTEAQYF.

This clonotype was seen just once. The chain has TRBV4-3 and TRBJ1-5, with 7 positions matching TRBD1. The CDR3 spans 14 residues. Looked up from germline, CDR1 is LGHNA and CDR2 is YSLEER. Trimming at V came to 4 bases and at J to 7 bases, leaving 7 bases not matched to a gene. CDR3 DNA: TGCGCCAGCAGCCCCCGGACAGGAGGGCAGCCCCAGCATTTT. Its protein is CASSPRTGGQPQHF.

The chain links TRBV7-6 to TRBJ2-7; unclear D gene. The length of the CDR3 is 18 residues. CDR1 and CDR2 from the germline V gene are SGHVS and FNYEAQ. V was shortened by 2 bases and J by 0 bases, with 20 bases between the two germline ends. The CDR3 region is CASSLFSGRAGSSYEQYF. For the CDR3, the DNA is TGTGCCAGCAGCTTATTTTCCGGGCGCGCAGGCAGCTCCTACGAGCAGTACTTC.

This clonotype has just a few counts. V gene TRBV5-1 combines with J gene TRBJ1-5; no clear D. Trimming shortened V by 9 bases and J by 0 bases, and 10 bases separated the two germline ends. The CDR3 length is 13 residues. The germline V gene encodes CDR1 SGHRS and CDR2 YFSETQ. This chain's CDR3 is CATRVDSNQPQHF. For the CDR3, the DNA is TGCGCCACCCGGGTCGATAGCAATCAGCCCCAGCATTTT. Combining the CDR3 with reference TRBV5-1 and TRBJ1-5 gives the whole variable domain KAGVTQTPRYLIKTRGQQVTLSCSPISGHRSVSWYQQTPGQGLQFLFEYFSETQRNKGNFPGRFSGRQFSNSRSEMNVSTLELGDSALYLCATRVDSNQPQHFGDGTRLSIL.

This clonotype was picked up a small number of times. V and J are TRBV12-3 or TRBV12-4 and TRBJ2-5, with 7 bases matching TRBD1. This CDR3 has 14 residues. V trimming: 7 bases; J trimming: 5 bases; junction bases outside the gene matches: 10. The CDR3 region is CASTETGNLETQYF. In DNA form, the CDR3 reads TGTGCCAGCACCGAGACAGGGAATTTGGAGACCCAGTACTTC.

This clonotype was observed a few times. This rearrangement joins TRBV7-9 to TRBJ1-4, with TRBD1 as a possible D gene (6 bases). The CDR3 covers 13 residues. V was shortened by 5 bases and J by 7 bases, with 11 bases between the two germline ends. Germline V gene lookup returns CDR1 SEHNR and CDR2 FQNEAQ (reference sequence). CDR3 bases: TGTGCCAGCAGCGGCAGGGGAGGTGAAAAACTGTTTTTT. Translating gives CASSGRGGEKLFF.

The CDR3 region is CASSLMTSGAYNEQFF. CDR3 nucleotide sequence: TGTGCCAGCAGCTTAATGACTAGCGGAGCCTACAATGAGCAGTTCTTC. V gene TRBV7-2 combines with J gene TRBJ2-1; 9 nucleotides match TRBD2. The CDR3 loop spans 16 amino acids. CDR1 SGHTA and CDR2 FQGNSA come from the germline V gene. V shed 2 bases, J shed 2 bases, and the junction held 4 bases outside the gene matches.

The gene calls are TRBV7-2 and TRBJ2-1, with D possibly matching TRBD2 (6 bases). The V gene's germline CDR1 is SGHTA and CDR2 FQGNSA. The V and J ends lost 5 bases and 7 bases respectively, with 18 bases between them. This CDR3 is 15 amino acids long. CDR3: CASSTWGRLMNEQFF. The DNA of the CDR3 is TGTGCCAGCAGCACCTGGGGGAGGTTAATGAATGAGCAGTTCTTC.

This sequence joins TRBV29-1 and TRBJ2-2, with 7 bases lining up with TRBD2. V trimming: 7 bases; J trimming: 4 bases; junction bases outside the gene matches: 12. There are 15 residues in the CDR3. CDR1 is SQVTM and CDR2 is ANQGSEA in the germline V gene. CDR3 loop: CSGSTGLEGTGELFF. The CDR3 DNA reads TGCAGCGGTAGTACCGGACTAGAAGGCACCGGGGAGCTGTTTTTT.

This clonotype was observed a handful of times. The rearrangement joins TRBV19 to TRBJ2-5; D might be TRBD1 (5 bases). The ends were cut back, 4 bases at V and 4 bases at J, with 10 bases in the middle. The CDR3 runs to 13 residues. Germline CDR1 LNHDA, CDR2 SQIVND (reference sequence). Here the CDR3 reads CASSRTRTETQYF. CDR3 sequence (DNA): TGTGCCAGTAGTAGGACACGTACAGAGACCCAGTACTTC.

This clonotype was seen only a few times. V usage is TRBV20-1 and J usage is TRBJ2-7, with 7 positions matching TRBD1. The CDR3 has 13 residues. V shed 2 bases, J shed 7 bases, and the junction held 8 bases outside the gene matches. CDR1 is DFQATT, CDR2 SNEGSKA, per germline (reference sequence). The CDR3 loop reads CSARMTTGREQYF. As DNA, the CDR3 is TGCAGTGCTAGAATGACGACAGGGCGTGAGCAGTACTTC.

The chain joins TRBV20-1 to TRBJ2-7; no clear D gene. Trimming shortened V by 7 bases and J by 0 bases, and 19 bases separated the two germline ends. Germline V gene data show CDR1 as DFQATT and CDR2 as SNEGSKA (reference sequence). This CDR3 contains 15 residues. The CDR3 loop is CSVPLPYLSSYEQYF. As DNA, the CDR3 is TGCAGTGTCCCGCTCCCCTACCTAAGCTCCTACGAGCAGTACTTC.

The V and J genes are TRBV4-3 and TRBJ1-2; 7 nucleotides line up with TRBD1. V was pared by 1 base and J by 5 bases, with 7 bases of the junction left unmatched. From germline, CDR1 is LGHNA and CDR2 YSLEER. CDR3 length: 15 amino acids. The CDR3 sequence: CASSQAAGGDYGYTF. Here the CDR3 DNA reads TGCGCCAGCAGCCAAGCTGCAGGGGGGGATTATGGCTACACCTTC.

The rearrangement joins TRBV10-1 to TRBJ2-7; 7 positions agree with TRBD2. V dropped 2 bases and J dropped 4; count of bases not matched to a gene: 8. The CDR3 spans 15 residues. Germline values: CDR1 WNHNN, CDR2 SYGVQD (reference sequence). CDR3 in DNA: TGCGCCAGCAGTGAGAGGGCTAGCGGATCTTACGAGCAGTACTTC. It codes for CASSERASGSYEQYF.

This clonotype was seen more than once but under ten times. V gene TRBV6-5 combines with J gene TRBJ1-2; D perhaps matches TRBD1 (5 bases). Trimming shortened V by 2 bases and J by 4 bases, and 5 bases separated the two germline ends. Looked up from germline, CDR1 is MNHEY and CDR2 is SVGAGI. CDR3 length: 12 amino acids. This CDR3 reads CASSYGGYGYTF. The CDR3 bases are TGTGCCAGCAGTTACGGGGGCTATGGCTACACCTTC.